Listed here are 13 T cell receptor beta chains from one sample, sequenced in a study of vaccination effects on CD4 cells after COVID-19 (dated by TCRdb to between 2021 and 2022). After less than eleven days of culture, CD4+ T cells were isolated with the EasySep CD4+ T cell isolation kit. No antigen has been identified for these receptors. Receptors were amplified or captured by the immunoSEQ multiplex PCR assay. The table comes from immuneACCESS by way of TCRdb, which keeps in-frame sequences with V and J called. Part of the clones is missing from these tables; in studies checked, under half for an unresolved V gene and the rest for unknown reasons. Across this sample there are more than 45,000 clones, with roughly 76% seen only once. Of the sample, about 10% is held by the ten largest clones. This specimen consisted of CD4+ T cells from PBMCs cultured without peptide, obtained before COVID-19 vaccination. The receptors were gathered from a human donor who had a prior SARS-CoV-2 infection.

The chain combines TRBV29-1 with TRBJ1-4; TRBD1 aligns across 9 bases. Trimming at V came to 6 bases and at J to 8 bases, leaving 7 bases not matched to a gene. CDR3 size: 13 residues. The germline V gene has CDR1 SQVTM and CDR2 ANQGSEA. Here the CDR3 reads CSVKGQGEEKLFF. The CDR3 DNA reads as TGCAGCGTCAAGGGACAGGGAGAAGAAAAACTGTTTTTT.

The rearrangement joins TRBV7-9 to TRBJ1-1; D not certain. V was cut by 2 bases and J by 1 base, with 8 bases left in between. CDR3 size: 14 residues. Germline V CDR1 and CDR2: SEHNR, FQNEAQ (reference sequence). The CDR3 loop reads CASSLPQPNTEAFF. The CDR3 nucleotides read TGTGCCAGCAGCTTACCACAGCCGAACACTGAAGCTTTCTTT.

This chain joins TRBV25-1 and TRBJ2-5; 10 positions agree with TRBD1. Germline V gene data show CDR1 as MGHDK and CDR2 as SYGVNS. The V gene end was trimmed by 6 bases and the J gene end by 5 bases; junction bases not matched to a gene: 6. CDR3 length: 14 residues. CDR3 protein: CASRDDRGRETQYF. The CDR3 bases are TGTGCCAGCAGGGACGACAGGGGGCGGGAGACCCAGTACTTC.

The genes are TRBV5-6 and TRBJ1-1; D may be TRBD1 (5 bases). Trimming removed 1 base from V and 6 bases from J, with 19 bases in between. Germline V gene sequence: CDR1 SGHDT, CDR2 YYEEEE. The CDR3 contains 16 residues. CDR3 region: CASSLYGPGMGPEAFF. Written as DNA, the CDR3 is TGTGCCAGCAGCTTGTACGGGCCAGGGATGGGGCCTGAAGCTTTCTTT.

The rearrangement links TRBV11-3 to TRBJ2-7; maybe TRBD1 (6 bases). This CDR3 is built from 15 residues. Germline CDR1 SGHNT, CDR2 YENEEA. V was shortened by 6 bases and J by 4 bases, with 19 bases between the two germline ends. The CDR3 here is CASSSQTGPHYEQYF. In DNA form, the CDR3 reads TGTGCCAGCAGTTCGCAAACAGGGCCCCATTACGAGCAGTACTTC.

In regard to this clone: An end of the junction does not agree with germline; a read error may underlie this. This chain uses TRBV30 with TRBJ1-6, with D perhaps matching TRBD1 (5 bases). Germline V gene lookup returns CDR1 GTSNPN and CDR2 SVGIG (reference sequence). CDR3 length equals 13 residues. This CDR3 is CACSEGHNSPLHF. CDR3 DNA sequence: TGTGCCTGCAGTGAGGGGCATAATTCACCCCTCCACTTT.

The chain couples TRBV7-9 to TRBJ2-3; TRBD1 might be the D (6 bases). This CDR3 contains 14 residues. The germline gives CDR1 SEHNR, CDR2 FQNEAQ (reference sequence). V dropped 3 bases and J dropped 4 bases, with 11 bases sitting between them. The CDR3 sequence: CASSFTGPPDTQYF. CDR3 bases: TGTGCCAGCAGCTTTACAGGGCCTCCAGATACGCAGTATTTT.

This clone showed up just once. The V and J genes are TRBV29-1 and TRBJ1-1, with D unresolved. Between the trimmed V and J ends, which lost 5 bases and 0 bases, there was a span of 7 bases. In germline, CDR1 is SQVTM, CDR2 ANQGSEA. The CDR3 loop spans 12 amino acids. CDR3 sequence reads: CSVSELNTEAFF. The CDR3 DNA sequence: TGCAGCGTTTCGGAATTGAACACTGAAGCTTTCTTT.

The chain joins TRBV6-2 or TRBV6-3 to TRBJ1-1; D is unresolved. This CDR3 comprises 16 residues. CDR1 and CDR2 (germline): MNHEY, SVGEGT. Between the trimmed V and J ends, which lost 1 base and 0 bases, there was a span of 12 bases. CDR3 in amino acids: CASSYFSVGVNTEAFF. DNA of the CDR3: TGTGCCAGCAGTTACTTTTCGGTCGGGGTGAACACTGAAGCTTTCTTT.

This clone was picked up a small number of times. The rearrangement uses TRBV18 and TRBJ2-2; no clear D gene. Per the germline V gene, CDR1 is KGHSH and CDR2 is LQKENI. There are 17 residues in the CDR3. The ends were cut back, 6 bases at V and 3 bases at J, with 20 bases in the middle. The CDR3 loop is CASSPRYLDAYTGELFF. In DNA, the CDR3 is TGTGCCAGCTCTCCTCGATACCTGGACGCTTACACCGGGGAGCTGTTTTTT.

The chain employs TRBV6-6 and TRBJ2-1; tentative D call: TRBD2 (6 bases). CDR3 length equals 13 residues. Germline values: CDR1 MNHNY, CDR2 SVGAGI (reference sequence). V was trimmed by 5 bases and J by 7 bases, leaving 12 bases between them. The CDR3 nucleotides are TGTGCCAGCAGTCCGGGACTCGTAAATGAGCAGTTCTTC. Translation: CASSPGLVNEQFF.

The chain joins TRBV15 to TRBJ2-7; D is possibly TRBD2 (7 bases). The V and J ends lost 0 bases and 2 bases respectively, with 11 bases between them. This CDR3 has 15 residues. Germline CDR1 LNHNV, CDR2 YYDKDF (reference sequence). The CDR3 here is CATSRDGGATYEQYF. The CDR3 DNA is TGTGCCACCAGCAGAGATGGGGGGGCGACCTACGAGCAGTACTTC.

The sample holds a few counts of this clone. V and J are TRBV10-3 and TRBJ1-2, with 7 bases matching TRBD1. V was pared by 5 bases and J by 4 bases, with 7 bases of the junction left unmatched. Germline values: CDR1 ENHRY, CDR2 SYGVKD. This CDR3 comprises 14 residues. CDR3 protein: CAISYETGSYGYTF. The CDR3 region has the DNA TGTGCCATCAGTTATGAGACAGGGAGCTATGGCTACACCTTC.